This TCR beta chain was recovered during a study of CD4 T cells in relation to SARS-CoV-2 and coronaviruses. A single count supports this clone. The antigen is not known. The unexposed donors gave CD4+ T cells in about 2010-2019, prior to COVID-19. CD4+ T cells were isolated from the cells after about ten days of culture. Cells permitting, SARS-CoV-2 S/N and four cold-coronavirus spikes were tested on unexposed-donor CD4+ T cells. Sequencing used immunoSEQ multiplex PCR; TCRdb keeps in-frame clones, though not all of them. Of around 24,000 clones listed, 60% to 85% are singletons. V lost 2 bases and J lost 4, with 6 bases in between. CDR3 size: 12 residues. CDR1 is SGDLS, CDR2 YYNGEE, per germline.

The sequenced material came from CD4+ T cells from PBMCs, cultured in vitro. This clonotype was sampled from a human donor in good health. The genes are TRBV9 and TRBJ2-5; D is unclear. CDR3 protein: CASSVGRETQYF. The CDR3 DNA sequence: TGTGCCAGCAGCGTCGGAAGAGAGACCCAGTACTTC.